Each of the 3 T cell receptor beta chains below was sequenced from the same sample in a study of T cell responses to AZD1222 COVID-19 vaccine. Using immunoSEQ multiplex PCR, the repertoire was profiled, and TCRdb retains in-frame clones only, with some absent. The profile shows roughly 80,000 clones, 87% of them singletons. Sequenced here: peripheral blood, sampled 28 days after the second AZD1222 dose. These TCRs come from an adult who received the AZD1222 COVID-19 vaccine.

The V and J genes are TRBV12-3 or TRBV12-4 and TRBJ1-2; 7 nucleotides align to TRBD1. This CDR3 is built from 13 residues. The V gene end was trimmed by 6 bases and the J gene end by 2 bases; junction bases not matched to a gene: 3. The CDR3, as DNA: TGTGCCAGCAGCTTGGACAGGAACTATGGCTACACCTTC. Translating it yields CASSLDRNYGYTF.

The CDR3 here is CASSPPGTATYEQYF. The CDR3 DNA sequence: TGTGCCAGCAGTCCCCCCGGGACGGCGACCTACGAGCAGTACTTC. The J gene is TRBJ2-7, the V gene TRBV27, with D perhaps being TRBD1 or TRBD2 (5 bases each). Per germline, CDR1 MNHEY and CDR2 SMNVEV (reference sequence). Trimming took off 5 bases at V and 2 bases at J, with 16 bases between the two ends. CDR3 length: 15 residues.

The chain links TRBV9 to TRBJ1-5; TRBD1 aligns across 7 bases. The J segment lost 7 bases and the V segment lost 4 bases, leaving 8 bases of the junction unmatched. CDR1 is SGDLS and CDR2 is YYNGEE in the germline V gene. The CDR3 runs 14 residues. The CDR3 DNA follows: TGTGCCAGCAGCCGAACACAGGGGACGCAGCCCCAGCATTTT. This gives the protein CASSRTQGTQPQHF.